This entry lists 29 T cell receptor beta chains sequenced from one sample in a study of cytomegalovirus exposure and HLA in healthy donors. Primers included in the PCR were 60 Vbeta and 13 Jbeta primers. The assay was immunoSEQ multiplex PCR, and TCRdb's table has in-frame clones only and misses some. This table holds about 160,000 clones, roughly 80% found once. The sample taken for sequencing was PBMCs. All receptors come from a man aged 40-55 years in good health and CMV-seronegative.

The CDR3 loop reads CSASSSYEQYF. The CDR3, as DNA: TGCAGTGCTAGTTCGTCCTACGAGCAGTACTTC. The chain is built from TRBV20-1 and TRBJ2-7; D remains ambiguous. Per germline, CDR1 DFQATT and CDR2 SNEGSKA (reference sequence). The CDR3 is made up of 11 amino acids. The V and J ends lost 3 bases and 1 base respectively, with 4 bases between them.

The chain employs TRBV9 and TRBJ2-1; TRBD2 matches 10 bases. Germline V lookup: CDR1 SGDLS, CDR2 YYNGEE. Unmatched junction bases numbered 4, after V lost 4 bases and J lost 3 bases. This CDR3 has 15 amino acids. Here the CDR3 reads CASSPLAGDYNEQFF. DNA of the CDR3: TGTGCCAGCAGCCCCCTAGCGGGGGACTACAATGAGCAGTTCTTC.

This chain connects TRBV5-6 to TRBJ1-2, with unresolved D. Germline loops: CDR1 SGHDT, CDR2 YYEEEE. The CDR3 extends over 14 amino acids. V lost 1 base to trimming and J lost 4 bases, with 11 bases between them. The CDR3 nucleotides are TGTGCCAGCAGCTTGATACAGAACATCTATGGCTACACCTTC. This encodes CASSLIQNIYGYTF. Full variable domain (rest looked up from reference TRBV5-6 and TRBJ1-2): DAGVTQSPTHLIKTRGQQVTLRCSPKSGHDTVSWYQQALGQGPQFIFQYYEEEERQRGNFPDRFSGHQFPNYSSELNVNALLLGDSALYLCASSLIQNIYGYTFGSGTRLTVV.

This chain links TRBV5-6 with TRBJ2-7; possibly TRBD1 for D (6 bases). Germline CDR1 SGHDT, CDR2 YYEEEE. This CDR3 is 12 amino acids long. V was shortened by 4 bases and J by 5 bases, with 10 bases between the two germline ends. CDR3: CASSLRDNEQYF. The CDR3 region has the DNA TGTGCCAGCAGCCTCAGGGACAACGAGCAGTACTTC.

CDR3 residues: CASTEGGAETQYF. DNA for the CDR3: TGCGCCAGCACTGAAGGGGGCGCAGAGACCCAGTACTTC. The V call is TRBV5-1, the J call TRBJ2-5; 7 bases agree with TRBD1. The CDR3 sequence is 13 residues long. Germline CDR1 SGHRS, CDR2 YFSETQ. The trim removed 6 bases at V and 4 bases at J, leaving 6 bases unmatched.

The rearrangement links TRBV7-9 to TRBJ1-4; D is perhaps TRBD1 (5 bases). The CDR3 sequence is 14 residues long. Germline CDR1 reads SEHNR; CDR2 reads FQNEAQ (reference sequence). V was shortened by 3 bases and J by 7 bases, with 12 bases between the two germline ends. This chain's CDR3 is CASSFRQGGEKLFF. In nucleotides, the CDR3 is TGTGCCAGCAGCTTTCGGCAGGGAGGTGAAAAACTGTTTTTT. Drawing the rest from reference TRBV7-9 and TRBJ1-4, the complete variable domain is DTGVSQNPRHKITKRGQNVTFRCDPISEHNRLYWYRQTLGQGPEFLTYFQNEAQLEKSRLLSDRFSAERPKGSFSTLEIQRTEQGDSAMYLCASSFRQGGEKLFFGSGTQLSVL.

This clone has a single count. The V gene is TRBV5-4, the J gene TRBJ1-1, with D possibly TRBD1 on 6 matching bases. Looked up from germline, CDR1 is SGHNT and CDR2 is YYREEE (reference sequence). CDR3 length equals 14 residues. Trimming took off 4 bases at V and 2 bases at J, with 12 bases between the two ends. The CDR3 region has the DNA TGTGCCAGCAGCACAGGGTGGGCCAACACTGAAGCTTTCTTT. Translation: CASSTGWANTEAFF.

The rearrangement joins TRBV6-4 to TRBJ2-1; 7 nucleotides align to TRBD2. The V segment lost 3 bases and the J segment 3 bases; nucleotides outside the gene matches: 5. The CDR3 runs to 15 residues. Germline V gene sequence: CDR1 MRHNA, CDR2 SNTAGT. CDR3 nucleotides: TGTGCCAGCAGTGAGACGAGCGGGGACTACAATGAGCAGTTCTTC. This codes for CASSETSGDYNEQFF.

This clone showed up just once. The rearrangement joins TRBV19 to TRBJ1-5; TRBD1 might be the D (5 bases). The V gene lost 5 bases and the J gene lost 6 bases, with 11 bases spanning the gap. The CDR3 consists of 13 residues. CDR1 is LNHDA and CDR2 is SQIVND in the germline V gene (reference sequence). The CDR3 sequence is CASSPQGTQPQHF. In nucleotides, the CDR3 is TGTGCCAGTAGTCCTCAGGGTACTCAGCCCCAGCATTTT.

The table lists this clone with a count of one. The rearrangement links TRBV23-1 to TRBJ1-4; 12 nucleotides match TRBD1. TRBV23-1 falls under the ORF class, with uncertain function. J gave up 13 bases and V 0 bases, and 6 bases lay outside the gene matches. There are 15 residues in the CDR3. CDR3 sequence reads: CASSQSRDRGLTLFF. The CDR3 region has the DNA TGCGCCAGCAGTCAATCACGGGACAGGGGGCTAACACTGTTTTTT.

This chain joins TRBV30 and TRBJ2-5, with TRBD1 matching 9 bases. V shed 3 bases and J 2 bases; nucleotides not matched to a gene: 7. Looked up from germline, CDR1 is GTSNPN and CDR2 is SVGIG (reference sequence). This CDR3 is 15 amino acids long. CDR3 DNA sequence: TGTGCCTGGAGAGCCACAGGGGGCGTTCAAGAGACCCAGTACTTC. It specifies CAWRATGGVQETQYF.

The chain joins TRBV28 to TRBJ1-5; D perhaps matches TRBD1 (5 bases). Germline V lookup: CDR1 MDHEN, CDR2 SYDVKM. CDR3 length: 16 amino acids. V lost 7 bases, J lost 3 bases, and 19 bases lay in between. CDR3 protein: CASKPTTARANQPQHF. CDR3 bases: TGTGCCAGCAAGCCCACTACAGCCAGGGCCAATCAGCCCCAGCATTTT.

J is TRBJ2-4 and V is TRBV5-1; unclear D gene. With 0 bases removed from V and 8 bases from J, the gap between germline ends came to 12 bases. The CDR3 has 14 residues. The germline V gene encodes CDR1 SGHRS and CDR2 YFSETQ. The CDR3 nucleotides read TGCGCCAGCAGCTTGGGGCAGGTAAACGACATTCAGTACTTC. It encodes CASSLGQVNDIQYF.

V and J are TRBV19 and TRBJ1-1; tentative D call: TRBD1 (5 bases). This CDR3 has 14 amino acids. In germline, CDR1 is LNHDA, CDR2 SQIVND (reference sequence). With 7 bases removed from V and 0 bases from J, the gap between germline ends came to 12 bases. Here the CDR3 reads CASTGRGMNTEAFF. CDR3 nucleotides: TGTGCCAGTACCGGACGGGGGATGAACACTGAAGCTTTCTTT.

The rearrangement links TRBV6-1 to TRBJ2-6; D gene unclear. V lost 1 base and J 6 bases, leaving 19 bases between the germline ends. This CDR3 comprises 18 residues. Germline V gene data show CDR1 as MNHNS and CDR2 as SASEGT. Here the CDR3 reads CASSEESPGTVEANVLTF. Written as DNA, the CDR3 is TGTGCCAGCAGTGAAGAAAGCCCAGGCACCGTTGAGGCCAACGTCCTGACTTTC.

The chain couples TRBV28 to TRBJ2-3, with 12 positions matching TRBD2. The CDR3 is 15 residues long. Germline V gene data show CDR1 as MDHEN and CDR2 as SYDVKM. V was pared by 4 bases and J by 5 bases, with 4 bases of the junction left unmatched. The CDR3, as DNA: TGTGCCAGCAGTTCAACTAGCGGGGGGAAAGATACGCAGTATTTT. It is translated as CASSSTSGGKDTQYF.

The chain joins TRBV5-4 to TRBJ1-2; 7 nucleotides agree with TRBD1. This CDR3 contains 13 residues. With V trimmed by 1 base and J by 11 bases, 8 bases remained unmatched. Germline CDR1 SGHNT, CDR2 YYREEE (reference sequence). The CDR3 DNA follows: TGTGCCAGCAGCTTGCAGACAGGGCTGGGGTACACCTTC. Residues: CASSLQTGLGYTF. The entire variable domain, with the rest obtained from reference TRBV5-4 and TRBJ1-2, is as follows: ETGVTQSPTHLIKTRGQQVTLRCSSQSGHNTVSWYQQALGQGPQFIFQYYREEENGRGNFPPRFSGLQFPNYSSELNVNALELDDSALYLCASSLQTGLGYTFGSGTRLTVV.

The J gene is TRBJ2-7, the V gene TRBV7-3, with 8 bases matching TRBD2. This CDR3 is built from 14 residues. Germline V gene lookup returns CDR1 SGHTA and CDR2 FQGTGA. Germline trimming cut 2 bases from V and 5 bases from J; bases unmatched to any gene: 5. The CDR3 sequence is CASSLLGLGDEQYF. CDR3 DNA: TGTGCCAGCAGCTTATTGGGACTAGGAGACGAGCAGTACTTC.

This clone was picked up a small number of times. The chain carries TRBV11-2 and TRBJ2-7; 9 nucleotides line up with TRBD1. The J segment lost 2 bases and the V segment lost 3 bases, leaving 5 bases of the junction unmatched. The V gene's germline CDR1 is SGHAT and CDR2 FQNNGV. The CDR3 length is 15 residues. The CDR3 here is CASSFRDRAPYEQYF. The CDR3 DNA reads as TGTGCCAGCAGCTTCCGGGACAGGGCTCCCTACGAGCAGTACTTC. Drawing the rest from reference TRBV11-2 and TRBJ2-7, the complete variable domain is EAGVAQSPRYKIIEKRQSVAFWCNPISGHATLYWYQQILGQGPKLLIQFQNNGVVDDSQLPKDRFSAERLKGVDSTLKIQPAKLEDSAVYLCASSFRDRAPYEQYFGPGTRLTVT.

Only a few counts were recorded for this clone. The genes are TRBV10-3 and TRBJ1-2; 8 bases line up with TRBD1. V shed 8 bases and J 4 bases; nucleotides not matched to a gene: 3. The length of the CDR3 is 12 residues. Germline V gene lookup returns CDR1 ENHRY and CDR2 SYGVKD. This chain's CDR3 is CAIGTGGYGYTF. CDR3 nucleotides: TGTGCCATCGGCACAGGGGGCTATGGCTACACCTTC.

Notes on this clone: A junction boundary mismatches the germline segment, possibly from a read error. V and J are TRBV27 and TRBJ2-5; D is unclear. The CDR3 is 14 residues long. Germline CDR1 and CDR2: MNHEY and SMNVEV (reference sequence). The CDR3 spells CAGSLSPYQETQYF. The CDR3, as DNA: TGTGCCGGCAGTCTAAGCCCTTACCAAGAGACCCAGTACTTC.

CDR3 residues: CASSAGYSYEQYF. The CDR3 DNA sequence: TGTGCCAGCAGTGCGGGATACTCCTACGAGCAGTACTTC. The genes are TRBV6-1 and TRBJ2-7; D is perhaps TRBD2 (5 bases). The CDR3 totals 13 residues. V lost 4 bases, J lost 0 bases, and 7 bases lay in between. Looked up from germline, CDR1 is MNHNS and CDR2 is SASEGT.

This sequence joins TRBV5-6 and TRBJ2-7; 8 bases map to TRBD2. In germline, CDR1 is SGHDT, CDR2 YYEEEE. V shed 1 base and J 5 bases; nucleotides not matched to a gene: 11. This CDR3 comprises 16 residues. CDR3 loop: CASSLYGSGGDDEQYF. The CDR3 coding sequence is TGTGCCAGCAGCTTGTATGGGTCGGGAGGGGACGACGAGCAGTACTTC.

This clone was observed a single time. The V gene is TRBV7-2, the J gene TRBJ1-1; 7 bases line up with TRBD1. CDR1 and CDR2 from the germline V gene are SGHTA and FQGNSA. V dropped 4 bases and J dropped 4; count of bases not matched to a gene: 6. CDR3 length: 14 amino acids. CDR3 in DNA: TGTGCCAGCAGCTATCCGACAGGGACCACTGAAGCTTTCTTT. Its protein is CASSYPTGTTEAFF.

V and J are TRBV7-2 and TRBJ2-1; TRBD2 matches at 10 bases. CDR1 is SGHTA, CDR2 FQGNSA, per germline. The V gene end was trimmed by 5 bases and the J gene end by 6 bases; junction bases not matched to a gene: 4. The CDR3 extends over 14 amino acids. In DNA, the CDR3 is TGTGCCAGCAGCAGGGGACTAGCGAGCAATGAGCAGTTCTTC. Translated: CASSRGLASNEQFF.

About this clone: An end of the junction differs from the germline gene, which may be a read error. This chain uses TRBV30 with TRBJ2-7; tentatively, D is TRBD1 (5 bases). Germline-derived CDR1 and CDR2 are GTSNPN and SVGIG (reference sequence). The CDR3 length is 13 residues. The DNA of the CDR3 is TGTGCCTGGAGTGTTACAGGCTCCGACGAGCAGTACTTC. It is translated as CAWSVTGSDEQYF.

V and J are TRBV11-2 and TRBJ1-6; D gene uncertain. Looked up from germline, CDR1 is SGHAT and CDR2 is FQNNGV. CDR3 length: 12 amino acids. Trimming shortened V by 1 base and J by 17 bases, and 12 bases separated the two germline ends. CDR3 DNA sequence: TGTGCCAGCAGCTTAGGGGCTGCTTCGTTCCACTTT. It is translated as CASSLGAASFHF.

The chain uses TRBV10-3 and TRBJ2-1, with TRBD2 matching 10 bases. The CDR3 is 16 residues long. The germline CDR1 and CDR2 sequences are ENHRY and SYGVKD. The V segment lost 7 bases and the J segment 0 bases; nucleotides outside the gene matches: 6. CDR3 amino acids: CAIKTSGESSYNEQFF. The CDR3 DNA follows: TGTGCCATCAAAACTAGCGGGGAAAGCTCCTACAATGAGCAGTTCTTC.

In its sample, this clone was seen once. The gene calls are TRBV6-5 and TRBJ2-3; no clear D gene. V shed 2 bases and J shed 0 bases, with 9 bases lying between them. The CDR3 totals 15 residues. CDR1 and CDR2 (germline): MNHEY, SVGAGI. In DNA form, the CDR3 reads TGTGCCAGCAGTTACAGCCTGTCCAGCACAGATACGCAGTATTTT. It specifies CASSYSLSSTDTQYF.